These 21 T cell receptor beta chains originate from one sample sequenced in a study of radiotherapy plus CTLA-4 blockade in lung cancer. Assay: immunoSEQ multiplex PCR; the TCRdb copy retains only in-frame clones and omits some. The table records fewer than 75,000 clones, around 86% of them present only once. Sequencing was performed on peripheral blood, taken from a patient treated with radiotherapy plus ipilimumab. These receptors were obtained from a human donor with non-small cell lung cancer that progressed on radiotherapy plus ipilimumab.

The CDR3 spells CSALGGTGVGNTIYF. CDR3 DNA: TGCAGCGCCCTTGGCGGGACAGGGGTTGGAAACACCATATATTTT. The V and J genes are TRBV29-1 and TRBJ1-3, with TRBD1 matching 10 bases. Trimming removed 7 bases from V and 3 bases from J; junction bases left unmatched: 9. Germline CDR1 is SQVTM and CDR2 is ANQGSEA. CDR3 length: 15 amino acids.

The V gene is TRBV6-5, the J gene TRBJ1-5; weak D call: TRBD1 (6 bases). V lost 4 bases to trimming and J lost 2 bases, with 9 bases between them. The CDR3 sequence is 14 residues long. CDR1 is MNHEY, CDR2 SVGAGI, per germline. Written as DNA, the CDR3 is TGTGCCAGCAGTTCACAGGGTCGCAATCAGCCCCAGCATTTT. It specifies CASSSQGRNQPQHF.

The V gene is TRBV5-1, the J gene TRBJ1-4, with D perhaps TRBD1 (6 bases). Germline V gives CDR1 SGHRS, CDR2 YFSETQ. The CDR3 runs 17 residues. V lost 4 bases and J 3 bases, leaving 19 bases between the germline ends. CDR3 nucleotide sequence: TGCGCCAGCAGCCGGGACACCAATACGCGGTCTAATGAAAAACTGTTTTTT. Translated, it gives CASSRDTNTRSNEKLFF.

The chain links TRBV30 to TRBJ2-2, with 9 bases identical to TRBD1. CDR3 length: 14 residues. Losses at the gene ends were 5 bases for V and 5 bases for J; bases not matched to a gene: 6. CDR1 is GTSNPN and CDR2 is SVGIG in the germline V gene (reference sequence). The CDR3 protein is CAWGTGGNTGELFF. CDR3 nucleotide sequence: TGTGCCTGGGGAACAGGGGGCAATACCGGGGAGCTGTTTTTT.

CDR3 in DNA: TGTGCCAGCAGCGGGAGCCAGATCACAGATACGCAGTATTTT. Protein sequence: CASSGSQITDTQYF. V gene TRBV5-6 combines with J gene TRBJ2-3, with D tentatively TRBD2 (5 bases). The V gene's germline CDR1 is SGHDT and CDR2 YYEEEE. This CDR3 is 14 amino acids long. V gave up 4 bases and J gave up 2 bases, with 11 bases separating them.

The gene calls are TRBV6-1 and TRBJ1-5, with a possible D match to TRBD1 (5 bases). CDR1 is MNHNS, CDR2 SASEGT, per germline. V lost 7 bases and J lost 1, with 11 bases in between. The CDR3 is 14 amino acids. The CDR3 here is CASNPGKSNQPQHF. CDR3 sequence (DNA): TGTGCCAGCAACCCAGGGAAAAGCAATCAGCCCCAGCATTTT.

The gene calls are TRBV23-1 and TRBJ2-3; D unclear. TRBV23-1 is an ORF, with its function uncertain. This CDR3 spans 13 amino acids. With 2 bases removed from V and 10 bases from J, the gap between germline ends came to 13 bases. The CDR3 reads CASSQPVLRSQYF. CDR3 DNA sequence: TGCGCCAGCAGTCAACCGGTCCTGCGCTCGCAGTATTTT.

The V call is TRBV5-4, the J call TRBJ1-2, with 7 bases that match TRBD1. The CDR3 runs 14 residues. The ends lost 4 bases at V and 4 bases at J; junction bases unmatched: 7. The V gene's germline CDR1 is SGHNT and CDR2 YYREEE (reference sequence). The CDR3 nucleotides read TGTGCCAGCAGCACACCTGACAGGGTCTATGGCTACACCTTC. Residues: CASSTPDRVYGYTF.

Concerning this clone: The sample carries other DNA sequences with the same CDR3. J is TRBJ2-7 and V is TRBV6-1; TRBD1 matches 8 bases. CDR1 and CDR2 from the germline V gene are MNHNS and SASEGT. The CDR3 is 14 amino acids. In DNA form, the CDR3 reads TGCGCCAGCAGTGAATTCACAGGGGGCTACGAGCAGTACGTC. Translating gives CASSEFTGGYEQYV.

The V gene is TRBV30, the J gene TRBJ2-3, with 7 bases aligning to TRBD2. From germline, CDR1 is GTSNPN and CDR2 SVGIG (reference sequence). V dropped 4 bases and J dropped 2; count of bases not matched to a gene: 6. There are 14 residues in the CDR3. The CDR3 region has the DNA TGTGCCTGGAACACGGGAGGAATCACAGATACGCAGTATTTT. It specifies CAWNTGGITDTQYF.

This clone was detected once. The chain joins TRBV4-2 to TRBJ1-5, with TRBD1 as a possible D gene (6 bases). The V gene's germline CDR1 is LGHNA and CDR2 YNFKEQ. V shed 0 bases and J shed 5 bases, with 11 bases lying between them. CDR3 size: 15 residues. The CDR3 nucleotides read TGTGCCAGCAGCCAAGACGGGGGGCGGGATCAGCCCCAGCATTTT. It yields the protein CASSQDGGRDQPQHF.

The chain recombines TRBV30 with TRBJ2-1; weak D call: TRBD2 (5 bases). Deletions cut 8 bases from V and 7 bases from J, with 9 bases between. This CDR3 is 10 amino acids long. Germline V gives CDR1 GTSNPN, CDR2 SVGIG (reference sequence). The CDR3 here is CARGRNEQFF. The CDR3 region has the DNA TGTGCCCGGGGTAGGAATGAGCAGTTCTTC.

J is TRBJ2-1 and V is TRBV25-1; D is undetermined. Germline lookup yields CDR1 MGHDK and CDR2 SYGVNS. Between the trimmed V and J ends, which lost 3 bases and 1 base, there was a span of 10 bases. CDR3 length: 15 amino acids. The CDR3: CASSEKDASYNEQFF. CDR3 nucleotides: TGTGCCAGCAGTGAGAAGGACGCTTCCTACAATGAGCAGTTCTTC.

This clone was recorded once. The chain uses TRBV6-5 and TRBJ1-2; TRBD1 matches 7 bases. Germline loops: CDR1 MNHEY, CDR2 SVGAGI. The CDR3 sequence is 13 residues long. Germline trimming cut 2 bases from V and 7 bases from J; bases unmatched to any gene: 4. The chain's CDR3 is CASSYRGHSGYTF. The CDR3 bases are TGTGCCAGCAGTTACAGGGGGCATAGTGGCTACACCTTC.

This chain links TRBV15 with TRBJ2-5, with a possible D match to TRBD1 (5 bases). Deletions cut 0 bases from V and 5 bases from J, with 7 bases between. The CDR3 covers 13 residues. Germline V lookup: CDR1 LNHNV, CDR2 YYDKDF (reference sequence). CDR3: CATSRDPGETQYF. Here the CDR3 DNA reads TGTGCCACCAGCAGAGACCCAGGGGAGACCCAGTACTTC. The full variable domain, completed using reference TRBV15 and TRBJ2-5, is DAMVIQNPRYQVTQFGKPVTLSCSQTLNHNVMYWYQQKSSQAPKLLFHYYDKDFNNEADTPDNFQSRRPNTSFCFLDIRSPGLGDTAMYLCATSRDPGETQYFGPGTRLLVL.

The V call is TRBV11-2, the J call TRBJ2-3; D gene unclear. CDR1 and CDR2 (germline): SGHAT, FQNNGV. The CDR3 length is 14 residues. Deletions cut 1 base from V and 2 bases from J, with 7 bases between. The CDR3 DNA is TGTGCCAGCAGCTTAGTGCGGTACACAGATACGCAGTATTTT. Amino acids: CASSLVRYTDTQYF.

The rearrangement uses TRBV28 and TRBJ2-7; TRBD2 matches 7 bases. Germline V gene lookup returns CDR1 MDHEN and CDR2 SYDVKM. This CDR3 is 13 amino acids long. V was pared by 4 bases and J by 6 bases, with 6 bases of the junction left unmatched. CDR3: CASSSAGRVEQYV. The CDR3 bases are TGTGCCAGCAGTTCAGCGGGAAGGGTCGAGCAGTACGTC.

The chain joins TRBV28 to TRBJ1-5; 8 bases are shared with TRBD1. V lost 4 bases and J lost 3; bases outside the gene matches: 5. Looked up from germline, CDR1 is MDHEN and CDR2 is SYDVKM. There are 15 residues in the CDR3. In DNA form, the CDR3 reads TGTGCCAGCAGTTGGAGGACAGGGTTCAATCAGCCCCAGCATTTT. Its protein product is CASSWRTGFNQPQHF.

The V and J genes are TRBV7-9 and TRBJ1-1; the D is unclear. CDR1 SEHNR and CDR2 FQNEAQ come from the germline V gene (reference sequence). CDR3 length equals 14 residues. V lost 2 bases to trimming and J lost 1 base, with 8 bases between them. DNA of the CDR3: TGTGCCAGCAGCTTATCCATGTCGAACACTGAAGCTTTCTTT. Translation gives CASSLSMSNTEAFF.

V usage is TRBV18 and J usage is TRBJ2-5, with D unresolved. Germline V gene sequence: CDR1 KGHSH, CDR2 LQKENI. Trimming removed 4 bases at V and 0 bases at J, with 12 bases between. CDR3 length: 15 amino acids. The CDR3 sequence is CASSHDRSYQETQYF. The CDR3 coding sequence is TGTGCCAGCTCACACGATAGGAGCTACCAAGAGACCCAGTACTTC.

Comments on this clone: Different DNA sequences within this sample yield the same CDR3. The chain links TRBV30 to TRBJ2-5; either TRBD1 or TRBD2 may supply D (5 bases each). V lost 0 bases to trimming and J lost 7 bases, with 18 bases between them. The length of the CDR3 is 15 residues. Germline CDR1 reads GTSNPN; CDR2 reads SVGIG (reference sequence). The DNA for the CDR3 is TGTGCCTGGAGTGTAGCGGCTGGGGGTCGAGCGACCCAGTACTTC. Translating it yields CAWSVAAGGRATQYF.